This TCR beta chain derives from a study of cytomegalovirus exposure and HLA in healthy donors. Amplification used 60 Vbeta primers and 13 Jbeta primers. The protocol was immunoSEQ multiplex PCR, while the TCRdb copy is restricted to in-frame clones and leaves out a portion. The table records 150,000 to 200,000 clones, 77% of them present only once. Per the germline V gene, CDR1 is SGHVS and CDR2 is FNYEAQ. The V segment lost 5 bases and the J segment 3 bases; nucleotides outside the gene matches: 6. The CDR3 is made up of 14 amino acids. Input material: PBMCs. The rearrangement links TRBV7-6 to TRBJ1-1, with 7 bases fitting TRBD1. The sequence was obtained from a woman in her twenties or thirties in good health and CMV-seropositive. The CDR3, as DNA: TGTGCCAGCAGCCTGTGGGACAGAGACACTGAAGCTTTCTTT. Translating gives CASSLWDRDTEAFF.